The T cell receptor beta chain described here comes from a study of blood T cell repertoires in COVID-19. Whole-study context: The United States, Italy and Spain provided the acute and convalescent COVID-19 samples. Sample material is recorded as cDNA or gDNA derived from T cells, B-cell-depleted T cells, or PBMCs.

As processed by the authors: Amplification of reference gene primers provided the estimated nucleated cell counts. Clones were sequenced by immunoSEQ multiplex PCR, and TCRdb holds only the in-frame ones, with some missing. The D gene and trimming were derived from the DNA, and the V and J assignments and clone size from that table. Of roughly 200,000 clones in the sample, approximately 84% were seen once. The CDR3 sequence is 16 residues long. Trimming removed 3 bases at V and 2 bases at J, with 14 bases between. The chain links TRBV23-1 to TRBJ2-1, with D hard to call. TRBV23-1 is known as an ORF, though its function is uncertain. Sequencing input: peripheral blood. The receptor comes from a woman between 70 and 85 years old with active or convalescent COVID-19. CDR3 nucleotide sequence: TGCGCCAGCAGTCAGGCGCCCGGGTTTGCCTACAATGAGCAGTTCTTC. As protein: CASSQAPGFAYNEQFF.